This TCR beta chain was profiled in a study of chemoradiotherapy in HPV16-positive cancers. For the study at large: Functional T-cell assays on a couple of HPV16-positive patients' cells defined candidate HPV-specific clones and common TCR motifs.

Assay used: immunoSEQ multiplex PCR; TCRdb lists only in-frame clones, some missing. The repertoire has approximately 23,000 clones, more than 90% of them found once; the top ten carry 22%. This CDR3 is 13 amino acids long. Germline lookup yields CDR1 SQVTM and CDR2 ANQGSEA. The J segment lost 4 bases and the V segment lost 4 bases, leaving 3 bases of the junction unmatched. The study, taken as a whole, reports: Candidate HPV-specific clones and E7-related TCR motifs grew in tumor during treatment.

Concerning this clone: Its matching antigen is unknown.

The gene calls are TRBV29-1 and TRBJ2-3, with TRBD2 matching over 9 bases. The sample was blood, taken from a patient who underwent chemoradiotherapy. This receptor was obtained from a human donor with HPV-associated anogenital cancer. CDR3 sequence: CSVVASGADTQYF. CDR3 nucleotides: TGCAGCGTTGTCGCTAGCGGGGCAGATACGCAGTATTTT.